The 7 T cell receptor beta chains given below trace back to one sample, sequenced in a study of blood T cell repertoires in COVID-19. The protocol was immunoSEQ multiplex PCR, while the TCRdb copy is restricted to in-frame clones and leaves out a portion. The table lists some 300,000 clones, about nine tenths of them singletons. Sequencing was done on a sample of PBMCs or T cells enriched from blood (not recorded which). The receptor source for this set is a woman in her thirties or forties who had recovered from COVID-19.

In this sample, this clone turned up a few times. In DNA, the CDR3 is TGTGCCAGCTCCCCCGGTGGGGGGAACGAGCAGTACTTC. Encoded protein: CASSPGGGNEQYF. This chain joins TRBV18 and TRBJ2-7; weak D call: TRBD2 (6 bases). V lost 6 bases, J lost 5 bases, and 14 bases lay in between. The CDR3 extends over 13 amino acids. Germline V lookup: CDR1 KGHSH, CDR2 LQKENI. Full variable domain (rest looked up from reference TRBV18 and TRBJ2-7): NAGVMQNPRHLVRRRGQEARLRCSPMKGHSHVYWYRQLPEEGLKFMVYLQKENIIDESGMPKERFSAEFPKEGPSILRIQQVVRGDSAAYFCASSPGGGNEQYFGPGTRLTVT.

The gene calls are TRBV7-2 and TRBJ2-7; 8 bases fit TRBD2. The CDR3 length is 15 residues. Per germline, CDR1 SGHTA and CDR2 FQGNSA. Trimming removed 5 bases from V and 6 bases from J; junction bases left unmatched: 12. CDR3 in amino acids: CASSPLPGGSSEQYF. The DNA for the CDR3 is TGTGCCAGCAGCCCTTTACCGGGAGGGAGTTCCGAGCAGTACTTC.

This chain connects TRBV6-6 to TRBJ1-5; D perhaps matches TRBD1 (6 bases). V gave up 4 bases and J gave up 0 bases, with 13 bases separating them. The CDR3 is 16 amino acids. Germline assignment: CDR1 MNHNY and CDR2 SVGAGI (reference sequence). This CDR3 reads CASSSRTVYSNQPQHF. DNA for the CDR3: TGTGCCAGCAGTTCCAGGACAGTTTATAGCAATCAGCCCCAGCATTTT.

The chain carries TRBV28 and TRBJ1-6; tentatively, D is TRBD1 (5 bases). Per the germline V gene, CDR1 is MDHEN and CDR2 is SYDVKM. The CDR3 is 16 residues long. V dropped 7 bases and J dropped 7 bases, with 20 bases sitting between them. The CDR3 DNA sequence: TGTGCCAGCACCACAGGCGGGGCAGGGTGGAATTCACCCCTCCACTTT. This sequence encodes CASTTGGAGWNSPLHF.

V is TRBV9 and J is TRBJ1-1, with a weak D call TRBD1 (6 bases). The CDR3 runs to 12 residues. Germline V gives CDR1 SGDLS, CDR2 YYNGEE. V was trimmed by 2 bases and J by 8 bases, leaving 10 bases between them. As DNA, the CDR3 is TGTGCCAGCAGCGTGACAGGTGGGGAAGCTTTCTTT. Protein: CASSVTGGEAFF.

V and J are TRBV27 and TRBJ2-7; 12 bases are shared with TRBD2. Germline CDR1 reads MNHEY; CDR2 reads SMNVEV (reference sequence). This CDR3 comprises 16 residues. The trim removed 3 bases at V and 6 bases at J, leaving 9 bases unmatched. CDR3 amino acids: CASSFSRTSGTREQYF. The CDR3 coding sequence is TGTGCCAGCAGTTTTAGTCGGACTAGCGGGACACGCGAGCAGTACTTC.

The CDR3 DNA follows: TGTGCCAGCAGCTTAACTAGCGCCTCCTACAATGAGCAGTTCTTC. Encoded protein: CASSLTSASYNEQFF. V and J are TRBV7-2 and TRBJ2-1; TRBD2 matches 7 bases. This CDR3 is built from 15 residues. Germline CDR1 and CDR2: SGHTA and FQGNSA. Trimming removed 2 bases from V and 0 bases from J; junction bases left unmatched: 1. The complete variable domain, with remaining parts taken from reference TRBV7-2 and TRBJ2-1, reads GAGVSQSPSNKVTEKGKDVELRCDPISGHTALYWYRQSLGQGLEFLIYFQGNSAPDKSGLPSDRFSAERTGGSVSTLTIQRTQQEDSAVYLCASSLTSASYNEQFFGPGTRLTVL.